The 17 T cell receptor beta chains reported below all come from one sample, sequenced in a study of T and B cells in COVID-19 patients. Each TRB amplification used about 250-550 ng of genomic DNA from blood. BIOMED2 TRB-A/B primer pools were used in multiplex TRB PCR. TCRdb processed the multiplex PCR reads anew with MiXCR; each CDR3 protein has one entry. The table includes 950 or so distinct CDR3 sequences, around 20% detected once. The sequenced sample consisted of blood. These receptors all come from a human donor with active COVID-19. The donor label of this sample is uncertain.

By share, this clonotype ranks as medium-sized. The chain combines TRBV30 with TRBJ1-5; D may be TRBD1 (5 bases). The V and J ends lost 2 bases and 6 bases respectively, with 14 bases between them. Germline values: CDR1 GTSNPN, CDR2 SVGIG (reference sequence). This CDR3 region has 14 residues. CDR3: CAWSTRQGAQPQHF. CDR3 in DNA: TGTGCCTGGAGTACCCGGCAGGGCGCTCAGCCCCAGCATTTT. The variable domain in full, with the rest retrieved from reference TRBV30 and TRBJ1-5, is SQTIHQWPATLVQPVGSPLSLECTVEGTSNPNLYWYRQAAGRGLQLLFYSVGIGQISSEVPQNLSASRPQDRQFILSSKKLLLSDSGFYLCAWSTRQGAQPQHFGDGTRLSIL.

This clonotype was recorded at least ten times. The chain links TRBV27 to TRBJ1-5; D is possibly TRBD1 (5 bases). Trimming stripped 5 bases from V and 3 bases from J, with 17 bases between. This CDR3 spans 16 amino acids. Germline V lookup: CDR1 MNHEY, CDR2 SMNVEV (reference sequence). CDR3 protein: CASSPLWGGSNQPQHF. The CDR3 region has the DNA TGTGCCAGCAGTCCTCTCTGGGGGGGATCCAATCAGCCCCAGCATTTT.

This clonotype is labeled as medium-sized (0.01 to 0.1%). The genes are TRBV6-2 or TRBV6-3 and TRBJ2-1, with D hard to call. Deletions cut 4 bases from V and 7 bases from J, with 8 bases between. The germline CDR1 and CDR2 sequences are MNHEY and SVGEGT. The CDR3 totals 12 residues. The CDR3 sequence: CASSSVGNEQFF. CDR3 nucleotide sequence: TGTGCCAGCAGTTCGGTCGGGAATGAGCAGTTCTTC.

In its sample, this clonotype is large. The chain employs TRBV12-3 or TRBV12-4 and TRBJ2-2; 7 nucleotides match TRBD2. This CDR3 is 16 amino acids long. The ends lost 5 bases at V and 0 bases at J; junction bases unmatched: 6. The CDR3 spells CASSIVGLANTGELFF. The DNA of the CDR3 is TGTGCCAGCAGTATAGTAGGACTAGCGAACACCGGGGAGCTGTTTTTT.

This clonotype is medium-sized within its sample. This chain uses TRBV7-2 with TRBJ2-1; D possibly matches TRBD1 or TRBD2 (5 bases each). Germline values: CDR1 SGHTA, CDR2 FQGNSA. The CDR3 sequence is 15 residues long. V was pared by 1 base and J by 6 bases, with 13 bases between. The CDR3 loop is CASSLEVGVGNEQFF. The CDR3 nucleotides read TGTGCCAGCAGCTTAGAAGTGGGGGTGGGCAATGAGCAGTTCTTC.

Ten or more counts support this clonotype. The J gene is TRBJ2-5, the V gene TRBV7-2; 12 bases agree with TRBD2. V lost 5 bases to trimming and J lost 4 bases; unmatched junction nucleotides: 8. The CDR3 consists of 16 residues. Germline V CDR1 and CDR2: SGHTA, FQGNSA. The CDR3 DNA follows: TGTGCCAGCAGCCCCCGGGCTAGCGGGAGGGGAGAGACCCAGTACTTC. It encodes CASSPRASGRGETQYF.

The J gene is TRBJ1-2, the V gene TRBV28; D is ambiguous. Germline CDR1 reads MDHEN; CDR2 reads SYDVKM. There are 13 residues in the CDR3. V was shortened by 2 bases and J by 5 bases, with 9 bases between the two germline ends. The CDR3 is CASSLRVGYGYTF. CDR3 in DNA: TGTGCCAGCAGTTTAAGGGTGGGATATGGCTACACCTTC.

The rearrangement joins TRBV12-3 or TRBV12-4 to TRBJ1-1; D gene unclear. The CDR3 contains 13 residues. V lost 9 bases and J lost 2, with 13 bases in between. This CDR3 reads CASQVKPNTEAFF. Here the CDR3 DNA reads TGTGCCAGTCAGGTAAAACCAAACACTGAAGCTTTCTTT.

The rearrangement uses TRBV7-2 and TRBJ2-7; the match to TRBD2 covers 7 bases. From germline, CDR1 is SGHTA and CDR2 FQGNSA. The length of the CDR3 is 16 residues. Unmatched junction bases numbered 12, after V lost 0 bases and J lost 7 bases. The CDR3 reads CASSLAGGTTDSEQYF. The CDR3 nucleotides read TGTGCCAGCAGCTTAGCTGGGGGGACTACAGATTCGGAGCAGTACTTC.

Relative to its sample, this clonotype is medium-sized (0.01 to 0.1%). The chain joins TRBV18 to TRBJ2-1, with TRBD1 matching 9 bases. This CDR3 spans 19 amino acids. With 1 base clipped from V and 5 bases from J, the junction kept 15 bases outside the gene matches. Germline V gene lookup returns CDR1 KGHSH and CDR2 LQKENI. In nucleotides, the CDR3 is TGTGCCAGCTCACCACTGTCCGGACAGGGGAGCGGTCGTCACAATGAGCAGTTCTTC. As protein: CASSPLSGQGSGRHNEQFF.

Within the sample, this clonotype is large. The CDR3 nucleotides are TGTGCCAGCAGTCACCCTAGCGGGACTTATAATGAGCAGTTCTTC. The encoded protein is CASSHPSGTYNEQFF. The chain employs TRBV11-1 and TRBJ2-1, with 9 bases that match TRBD2. The junction had 10 bases not matched to a gene; V was cut back by 6 bases and J by 7 bases. The CDR3 consists of 15 residues. Germline V gene data show CDR1 as SGHAT and CDR2 as FQDESV (reference sequence).

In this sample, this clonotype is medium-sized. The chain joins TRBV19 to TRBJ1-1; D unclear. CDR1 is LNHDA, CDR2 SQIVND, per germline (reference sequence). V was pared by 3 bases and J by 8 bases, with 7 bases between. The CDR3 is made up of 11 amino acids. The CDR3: CASSIRYEAFF. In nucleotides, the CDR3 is TGTGCCAGTAGTATTCGCTACGAAGCTTTCTTT.

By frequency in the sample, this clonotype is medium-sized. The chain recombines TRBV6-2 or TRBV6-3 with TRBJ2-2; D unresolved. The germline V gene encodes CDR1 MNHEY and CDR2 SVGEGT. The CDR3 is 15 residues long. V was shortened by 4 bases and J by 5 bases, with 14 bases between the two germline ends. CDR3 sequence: CASSFGLMGTGELFF. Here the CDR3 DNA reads TGTGCCAGCAGTTTCGGGCTCATGGGAACCGGGGAGCTGTTTTTT.

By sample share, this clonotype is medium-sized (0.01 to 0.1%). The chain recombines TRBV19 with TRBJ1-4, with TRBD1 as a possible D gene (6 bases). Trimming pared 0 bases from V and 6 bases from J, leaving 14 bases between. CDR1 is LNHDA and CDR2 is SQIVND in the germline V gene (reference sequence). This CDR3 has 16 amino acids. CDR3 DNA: TGTGCCAGTAGTATAGATCTACAGGGACGTCATGAAAAACTGTTTTTT. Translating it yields CASSIDLQGRHEKLFF. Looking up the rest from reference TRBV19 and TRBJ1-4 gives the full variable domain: DGGITQSPKYLFRKEGQNVTLSCEQNLNHDAMYWYRQDPGQGLRLIYYSQIVNDFQKGDIAEGYSVSREKKESFPLTVTSAQKNPTAFYLCASSIDLQGRHEKLFFGSGTQLSVL.

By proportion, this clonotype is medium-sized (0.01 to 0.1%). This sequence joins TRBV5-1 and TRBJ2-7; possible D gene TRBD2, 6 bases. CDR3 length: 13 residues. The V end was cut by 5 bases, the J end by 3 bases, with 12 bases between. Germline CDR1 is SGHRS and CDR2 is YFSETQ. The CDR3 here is CASRTLRGYEQYF. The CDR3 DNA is TGCGCCAGCAGGACGTTGCGGGGCTACGAGCAGTACTTC.

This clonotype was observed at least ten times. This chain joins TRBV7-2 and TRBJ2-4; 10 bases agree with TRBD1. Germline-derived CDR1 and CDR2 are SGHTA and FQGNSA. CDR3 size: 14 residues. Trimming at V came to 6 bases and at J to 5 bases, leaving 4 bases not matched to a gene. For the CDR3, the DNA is TGTGCCAGCAGGTCGACAGGGGGCCAAAACATTCAGTACTTC. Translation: CASRSTGGQNIQYF.

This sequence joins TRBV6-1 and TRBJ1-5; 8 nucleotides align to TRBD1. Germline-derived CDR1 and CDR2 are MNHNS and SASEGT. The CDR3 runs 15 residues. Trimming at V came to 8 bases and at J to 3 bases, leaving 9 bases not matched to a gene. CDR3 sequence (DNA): TGTGCCAGCGGGAGAGACAGGGGAGACAATCAGCCCCAGCATTTT. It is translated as CASGRDRGDNQPQHF.